The rows below give T cell receptor beta chains drawn from one sample of a study of OX40 agonist ivuxolimab in advanced cancers. Sequencing was performed with immunoSEQ multiplex PCR; in TCRdb, only in-frame clones are kept and a portion is missing. The table includes tens of thousands of clones, around nine tenths detected once. The sequences come from CD4+ or CD8+ T cells sorted from blood, collected in a trial of the OX40 agonist ivuxolimab. The receptor source for this set is an adult with an advanced solid tumor such as melanoma, head and neck, liver or kidney cancer. CDR3s include the opening cysteine and the closing phenylalanine or tryptophan.

v_call	j_call	cdr3_aa
TRBV5-1	TRBJ1-1	CASSRELNTEAFF
TRBV5-1	TRBJ2-5	CASSPMRGQETQYF
TRBV21-1	TRBJ2-2	CASSKAGNGGTGELFF
TRBV19	TRBJ2-1	CASSSLTSGQYNEQFF
TRBV19	TRBJ2-2	CASGIAGANTGELFF
TRBV6-4	TRBJ2-1	CASSAGIAANSYNEQFF
TRBV29-1	TRBJ2-3	CSVGVTFSTDTQYF
TRBV7-2	TRBJ2-3	CASTILGGAADTQYF
TRBV4-2	TRBJ2-6	CASSRGGLEGTSGANVLTF
TRBV7-9	TRBJ2-7	CASSLGTGTYEQYF